The 31 T cell receptor beta chains below all came from one sample that was sequenced in a study of shared clonotypes between healthy human individuals. TCRdb's table, derived via immunoSEQ multiplex PCR, lists solely in-frame clones and lacks some. The sample gives about 2.1 million clones, over 85% of which show up once; under 2% is in the top ten. Naivety among CD8 cells was defined by CD45RO negativity and positive CCR7 selection, thereby excluding terminally differentiated effector memory CD45RA+ cells. Sequences were obtained from naive CD8+ T cells from PBMCs. These receptors came from a man younger than 30 in good health. Some clones in this sample may be carry-over from other donors' samples.

The genes are TRBV7-9 and TRBJ2-3, with D perhaps TRBD1 (6 bases). V lost 5 bases and J lost 5, with 11 bases in between. The CDR3 has 13 amino acids. CDR1 SEHNR and CDR2 FQNEAQ come from the germline V gene (reference sequence). CDR3 in DNA: TGTGCCAGCAGCATCACAGGGAAAGATACGCAGTATTTT. This codes for CASSITGKDTQYF.

This chain links TRBV7-6 with TRBJ2-7; D gene ambiguous. V lost 1 base to trimming and J lost 6 bases, with 7 bases between them. CDR1 and CDR2 from the germline V gene are SGHVS and FNYEAQ. This CDR3 contains 12 residues. The CDR3 DNA reads TGTGCCAGCAGCTTAGTTAATGGCGAGCAGTACTTC. Protein sequence: CASSLVNGEQYF.

This rearrangement joins TRBV29-1 to TRBJ1-2; D not certain. Between the trimmed V and J ends, which lost 6 bases and 8 bases, there was a span of 13 bases. The CDR3 is 11 amino acids. CDR1 is SQVTM, CDR2 ANQGSEA, per germline. DNA of the CDR3: TGCAGCGTCCGGGCCACGGGAGGCTACACCTTC. Its protein is CSVRATGGYTF.

The V and J genes are TRBV6-5 and TRBJ2-7; D gene ambiguous. Trimming took 0 bases from V and 7 from J, leaving 10 bases between them. This CDR3 contains 13 residues. Germline V gives CDR1 MNHEY, CDR2 SVGAGI. DNA for the CDR3: TGTGCCAGCAGTTACTCGAGGTTTGGTGAGCAGTACTTC. Encoded protein: CASSYSRFGEQYF.

This chain links TRBV7-9 with TRBJ2-1; the D gene is possibly TRBD2 (6 bases). Per germline, CDR1 SEHNR and CDR2 FQNEAQ (reference sequence). This CDR3 comprises 16 residues. Trimming took off 4 bases at V and 4 bases at J, with 17 bases between the two ends. In nucleotides, the CDR3 is TGTGCCAGCAGCTGGACGAGGGGACTCCTGTACAATGAGCAGTTCTTC. Amino acids: CASSWTRGLLYNEQFF.

This clone occurred once. The chain carries TRBV13 and TRBJ2-5; 9 nucleotides align to TRBD1. This CDR3 is 16 amino acids long. Germline V gene lookup returns CDR1 PRHDT and CDR2 FYEKMQ (reference sequence). Trimming cost V 4 bases and J 0 bases; bases outside gene matches: 6. As DNA, the CDR3 is TGTGCCAGCAGCTCGGACAGGGGACCGTACCAAGAGACCCAGTACTTC. As protein: CASSSDRGPYQETQYF.

To note about this clone: At the DNA level, this CDR3 is encoded by other sequences in the same sample as well. V usage is TRBV7-2 and J usage is TRBJ2-1; 10 nucleotides line up with TRBD2. This CDR3 is built from 16 residues. With V trimmed by 4 bases and J by 4 bases, 7 bases remained unmatched. The V gene's germline CDR1 is SGHTA and CDR2 FQGNSA. The CDR3 nucleotides are TGTGCCAGCAGCTCCAGGACTAGCGGACTTTACAATGAGCAGTTCTTC. Its translation: CASSSRTSGLYNEQFF.

The chain uses TRBV5-6 and TRBJ2-3; no clear D gene. The germline CDR1 and CDR2 sequences are SGHDT and YYEEEE. The CDR3 extends over 14 amino acids. V lost 1 base, J lost 7 bases, and 13 bases lay in between. The CDR3 DNA reads as TGTGCCAGCAGCTTGTGGCGTTTAGGCCATACGCAGTATTTT. Protein product: CASSLWRLGHTQYF.

This clone appeared a single time. V is TRBV28 and J is TRBJ1-2; 8 positions match TRBD1. The V segment lost 5 bases and the J segment 8 bases; nucleotides outside the gene matches: 10. The germline gives CDR1 MDHEN, CDR2 SYDVKM. This CDR3 spans 14 amino acids. The CDR3 sequence: CASSMLGDRLGYTF. The CDR3 DNA follows: TGTGCCAGCAGTATGCTCGGGGACAGGCTGGGCTACACCTTC.

Notes on this clone: The junction differs from germline at one of its ends, possibly a read error. The chain couples TRBV5-4 to TRBJ2-7; D is unresolved. CDR1 is SGHNT, CDR2 YYREEE, per germline (reference sequence). This CDR3 region has 13 residues. CDR3 loop: CASTLGSPYEQYF. The CDR3 coding sequence is TGTGCCAGCACCTTGGGCAGCCCCTACGAGCAGTACTTC. Full variable domain (outside the CDR3, taken from reference TRBV5-4 and TRBJ2-7): ETGVTQSPTHLIKTRGQQVTLRCSSQSGHNTVSWYQQALGQGPQFIFQYYREEENGRGNFPPRFSGLQFPNYSSELNVNALELDDSALYLCASTLGSPYEQYFGPGTRLTVT.

The chain couples TRBV5-1 to TRBJ2-1; 7 nucleotides line up with TRBD2. The CDR3 runs to 16 residues. V shed 2 bases, J shed 4 bases, and the junction held 9 bases outside the gene matches. CDR1 and CDR2 (germline): SGHRS, YFSETQ. The CDR3 spells CASSFGGRERYNEQFF. For the CDR3, the DNA is TGCGCCAGCAGCTTTGGAGGGCGGGAGAGATACAATGAGCAGTTCTTC.

The chain recombines TRBV5-1 with TRBJ2-7; 12 bases are a match to TRBD2. The CDR3 extends over 16 amino acids. The V and J ends lost 0 bases and 3 bases, in that order; junction bases with no gene match: 4. Germline CDR1 is SGHRS and CDR2 is YFSETQ. CDR3 coding DNA: TGCGCCAGCAGCTTGGGGACTAGCGGGAATATCTACGAGCAGTACTTC. This encodes CASSLGTSGNIYEQYF.

A single count supports this clone. The rearrangement uses TRBV7-6 and TRBJ2-3; 7 positions match TRBD2. CDR3 length: 15 amino acids. V gave up 1 base and J gave up 1 base; unmatched junction bases: 2. Germline assignment: CDR1 SGHVS and CDR2 FNYEAQ. The CDR3 here is CASSLGGRRTDTQYF. CDR3 bases: TGTGCCAGCAGCTTAGGCGGGAGACGCACAGATACGCAGTATTTT.

As regards this clone: The sample holds other DNA sequences that translate to the same CDR3. CDR3 loop: CASSLAGNQPQHF. The DNA for the CDR3 is TGTGCCAGCAGTTTAGCAGGAAATCAGCCCCAGCATTTT. V usage is TRBV27 and J usage is TRBJ1-5; D remains ambiguous. V lost 2 bases and J 4 bases, leaving 6 bases between the germline ends. The CDR3 runs to 13 residues. CDR1 is MNHEY, CDR2 SMNVEV, per germline (reference sequence).

This chain connects TRBV12-5 to TRBJ2-7; no firm D call. This CDR3 is 12 amino acids long. Trimming cost V 0 bases and J 3 bases, with 3 bases left between them. Germline CDR1 and CDR2: LGHNT and FRNRAP. The CDR3 DNA is TGTGCTAGTGGTTTGGTCTTCTACGAGCAGTACTTC. It translates to CASGLVFYEQYF.

The chain combines TRBV7-9 with TRBJ2-5; 10 nucleotides line up with TRBD2. Trimming cost V 3 bases and J 5 bases; bases outside gene matches: 9. This CDR3 contains 16 residues. Looked up from germline, CDR1 is SEHNR and CDR2 is FQNEAQ (reference sequence). The chain's CDR3 is CASSFRSGRAGETQYF. The DNA of the CDR3 is TGTGCCAGCAGCTTTAGAAGCGGGAGGGCTGGGGAGACCCAGTACTTC.

The CDR3 nucleotides read TGTGCCAGCAGCTTAGTCCCATACAATGAGCAGTTCTTC. Translated, it gives CASSLVPYNEQFF. The chain carries TRBV11-1 and TRBJ2-1; D remains unclear. Trimming shortened V by 1 base and J by 4 bases, and 5 bases separated the two germline ends. The CDR3 contains 13 residues. CDR1 SGHAT and CDR2 FQDESV come from the germline V gene (reference sequence). Combining the CDR3 with reference TRBV11-1 and TRBJ2-1 gives the whole variable domain EAEVAQSPRYKITEKSQAVAFWCDPISGHATLYWYRQILGQGPELLVQFQDESVVDDSQLPKDRFSAERLKGVDSTLKIQPAELGDSAMYLCASSLVPYNEQFFGPGTRLTVL.

CDR3 nucleotide sequence: TGTGCCAGCAGCCGGGCCGCCCCCAATGAGCAGTTCTTC. This codes for CASSRAAPNEQFF. The chain is built from TRBV5-5 and TRBJ2-1; D unresolved. CDR3 length equals 13 residues. V was pared by 4 bases and J by 6 bases, with 11 bases between. Per germline, CDR1 SGHKS and CDR2 YYEKEE (reference sequence).

The gene calls are TRBV2 and TRBJ2-1; 7 bases fit TRBD2. The germline CDR1 and CDR2 sequences are SNHLY and FYNNEI. The V gene end was trimmed by 7 bases and the J gene end by 4 bases; junction bases not matched to a gene: 7. The CDR3 totals 14 residues. CDR3 protein: CASTGLGVYNEQFF. Written as DNA, the CDR3 is TGTGCCAGCACTGGACTAGGGGTATACAATGAGCAGTTCTTC.

The chain is built from TRBV4-1 and TRBJ2-7; D not resolved. The CDR3 runs 16 residues. The V gene lost 1 base and the J gene lost 2 bases, with 15 bases spanning the gap. Germline-derived CDR1 and CDR2 are MGHRA and YSYEKL. CDR3 DNA: TGCGCCAGCAGCCAAGTCGGCGGTTATGGGACCTACGAGCAGTACTTC. Translated: CASSQVGGYGTYEQYF.

Concerning this clone itself: Other nucleotide sequences from this sample produce the same CDR3. The chain is built from TRBV29-1 and TRBJ2-1; 14 bases align to TRBD2. Germline-derived CDR1 and CDR2 are SQVTM and ANQGSEA. The CDR3 is 16 residues long. Trimming took 6 bases from V and 4 from J; bases not matched to a gene: 8. The CDR3 spells CSVGGTSGRRYNEQFF. The CDR3, as DNA: TGCAGCGTAGGGGGGACTAGCGGGAGACGATACAATGAGCAGTTCTTC.

The gene calls are TRBV5-4 and TRBJ2-6; tentatively, D is TRBD1 (5 bases). With 2 bases removed from V and 2 bases from J, the gap between germline ends came to 11 bases. This CDR3 has 16 residues. Germline values: CDR1 SGHNT, CDR2 YYREEE (reference sequence). The CDR3: CASSLSRETGANVLTF. Written as DNA, the CDR3 is TGTGCCAGCAGCTTAAGCAGGGAAACTGGGGCCAACGTCCTGACTTTC.

The chain joins TRBV5-1 to TRBJ1-1, with 7 bases fitting TRBD1. V was clipped by 4 bases and J by 1 base; unmatched bases: 13. Per the germline V gene, CDR1 is SGHRS and CDR2 is YFSETQ. The length of the CDR3 is 17 residues. The chain's CDR3 is CASSPGTARPGNTEAFF. Written as DNA, the CDR3 is TGCGCCAGCAGCCCCGGGACAGCCAGGCCCGGGAACACTGAAGCTTTCTTT.

The chain uses TRBV27 and TRBJ1-1; D call uncertain. The V end was cut by 5 bases, the J end by 0 bases, with 10 bases between. The CDR3 contains 14 residues. Germline V gives CDR1 MNHEY, CDR2 SMNVEV (reference sequence). The CDR3 bases are TGTGCCAGCAGTGCCGACGGAATGAACACTGAAGCTTTCTTT. Translation gives CASSADGMNTEAFF.

The table lists this clone with a few counts. The same CDR3 also results from other DNA sequences found in this sample. The V and J genes are TRBV15 and TRBJ2-3, with D unresolved. Between the trimmed V and J ends, which lost 3 bases and 0 bases, there was a span of 4 bases. Germline V CDR1 and CDR2: LNHNV, YYDKDF (reference sequence). The CDR3 is made up of 13 amino acids. Here the CDR3 DNA reads TGTGCCACCAGCAGGACTAGCACAGATACGCAGTATTTT. Its translation: CATSRTSTDTQYF.

The rearrangement uses TRBV5-4 and TRBJ1-2; 12 nucleotides agree with TRBD1. CDR3 length: 16 residues. V shed 0 bases and J 4 bases; nucleotides not matched to a gene: 4. From germline, CDR1 is SGHNT and CDR2 YYREEE (reference sequence). The CDR3 loop reads CASSLGGQGASYGYTF. DNA for the CDR3: TGTGCCAGCAGCTTGGGGGGACAGGGGGCCAGCTATGGCTACACCTTC.

This chain joins TRBV9 and TRBJ2-7; D not resolved. Germline CDR1 reads SGDLS; CDR2 reads YYNGEE. There are 14 residues in the CDR3. V was clipped by 0 bases and J by 2 bases, with 9 bases between them. CDR3 in DNA: TGTGCCAGCAGCGTAGATGGCGACACCTACGAGCAGTACTTC. As protein: CASSVDGDTYEQYF.

The chain carries TRBV6-1 and TRBJ2-3; 10 bases match TRBD2. J was trimmed by 3 bases and V by 4 bases; bases with no gene match: 4. In germline, CDR1 is MNHNS, CDR2 SASEGT. The CDR3 sequence is 15 residues long. Here the CDR3 DNA reads TGTGCCAGCAGTGCGAAGCGGGAGGGTACAGATACGCAGTATTTT. Protein sequence: CASSAKREGTDTQYF.

V gene TRBV6-1 combines with J gene TRBJ2-1, with TRBD1 matching over 9 bases. J lost 7 bases, V lost 3 bases, and 10 bases had no gene match. From germline, CDR1 is MNHNS and CDR2 SASEGT. The CDR3 covers 16 residues. CDR3 sequence reads: CASSELGQGFGNEQFF. The CDR3 nucleotides read TGTGCCAGCAGTGAGCTTGGACAGGGGTTTGGAAATGAGCAGTTCTTC.

The chain uses TRBV10-2 and TRBJ1-5; D is unresolved. The CDR3 is 14 amino acids. The V gene's germline CDR1 is WSHSY and CDR2 SAAADI. Trimming took off 3 bases at V and 5 bases at J, with 11 bases between the two ends. CDR3 amino acids: CASSDRGVYQPQHF. CDR3 bases: TGCGCCAGCAGTGACCGCGGTGTTTATCAGCCCCAGCATTTT.

This chain uses TRBV25-1 with TRBJ1-5; D is unclear. CDR3 length: 14 residues. Germline CDR1 is MGHDK and CDR2 is SYGVNS. With 3 bases removed from V and 3 bases from J, the gap between germline ends came to 9 bases. CDR3 DNA sequence: TGTGCCAGCAGTGATATTGGCCACAATCAGCCCCAGCATTTT. This gives the protein CASSDIGHNQPQHF.